This paragraph covers one T cell receptor beta chain sequence. Its antigen is undetermined. This entry comes from a study of shared clonotypes between healthy human individuals. Trimming cost V 3 bases and J 1 base, with 15 bases left between them. This CDR3 region has 16 residues. Germline values: CDR1 LNHDA, CDR2 SQIVND (reference sequence). General study points: Few donors restricted represented genetic and exposure-history diversity.

Deep level was the assay's run setting. The table came from immunoSEQ multiplex PCR; TCRdb's copy has only in-frame clones and leaves some out. The sample holds about 2 million clones, approximately 94% seen once. Naive CD8 cells lacked CD45RO, underwent positive selection for CCR7 and left out terminally differentiated effector memory CD45RA+ cells. The sequence was collected from a man aged 18 to 35 in good health. Sequencing was performed on naive CD8+ T cells sorted from blood. This rearrangement joins TRBV19 to TRBJ1-1; D gene ambiguous. The CDR3 spells CASSIFFEQSNTEAFF. CDR3 bases: TGTGCCAGTAGTATTTTTTTCGAACAGTCGAACACTGAAGCTTTCTTT.